These T cell receptor beta chains were read from a single sample in a study of radiation and T cells in renal cell carcinoma. Sequencing used immunoSEQ multiplex PCR; TCRdb keeps in-frame clones, though not all of them. Of about 9,700 clones in the sample, roughly 67% were seen once. The specimen comprised tumor tissue, sampled from a patient whose treatment was nephrectomy without radiotherapy. These receptors were obtained from a man in his fifties or sixties with renal cell carcinoma. CDR3s include the opening cysteine and the closing phenylalanine or tryptophan. The D gene is left open where the match is weak. Expanded clones get a size class; other rows say once, few or many, or leave the size out.

TRBV28	few	TRBJ1-2	TRBD1	CASSVPGQGDYGYTF	TGTGCCAGCAGCGTGCCGGGACAGGGAGACTATGGCTACACCTTC
TRBV9	.	TRBJ2-3	.	CASSPRRTDTQYF	TGTGCCAGCAGCCCGCGACGCACAGATACGCAGTATTTT
TRBV7-3	few	TRBJ1-2	.	CASSLGGVQSNGYTF	TGTGCCAGCAGCTTAGGGGGCGTACAGTCTAATGGCTACACCTTC
TRBV7-9	.	TRBJ2-5	TRBD2	CASSPAGGKETQYF	TGTGCCAGCAGCCCAGCGGGAGGCAAAGAGACCCAGTACTTC
TRBV19	.	TRBJ2-1	TRBD2	CASSLPGLAGGEQFF	TGTGCCAGTAGTTTACCGGGACTAGCGGGAGGTGAGCAGTTCTTC
TRBV7-2	.	TRBJ2-3	.	CASSLRTVDTQYF	TGTGCCAGCAGCTTACGGACAGTAGATACGCAGTATTTT
TRBV28	.	TRBJ1-5	TRBD1	CASSGQVSNQPQHF	TGTGCCAGCAGTGGACAGGTGAGCAATCAGCCCCAGCATTTT
TRBV5-6	.	TRBJ2-1	TRBD2	CASSPSPGLDNNEQFF	TGTGCCAGCAGCCCGTCTCCGGGACTAGACAACAATGAGCAGTTCTTC
TRBV27	.	TRBJ2-3	TRBD2	CASSSRLAGLEYF	TGTGCCAGCAGTTCTCGACTAGCGGGTTTAGAGTATTTT
TRBV7-9	few	TRBJ1-3	TRBD1	CASSRQGAAGNTIYF	TGTGCCAGCAGTCGACAGGGGGCGGCTGGAAACACCATATATTTT
TRBV14	.	TRBJ2-1	.	CASSQDLFVGHKTSYNEQFF	TGTGCCAGCAGCCAAGATTTGTTCGTCGGGCACAAGACTTCCTACAATGAGCAGTTCTTC
TRBV27	.	TRBJ2-1	.	CASGSSPYNEQFF	TGTGCCAGCGGAAGTTCACCCTACAATGAGCAGTTCTTC
TRBV5-1	.	TRBJ2-1	.	CASSFGIGNSYNEQFF	TGCGCCAGCAGCTTTGGGATCGGGAACTCCTACAATGAGCAGTTCTTC
TRBV18	.	TRBJ2-7	.	CASSLRDTGTGEQYF	TGTGCCAGCTCACTCCGGGACACGGGAACGGGCGAGCAGTACTTC
TRBV25-1	.	TRBJ2-7	.	CASSEAGQYYEQYF	TGTGCCAGCAGTGAAGCGGGACAGTACTACGAGCAGTACTTC
TRBV30	.	TRBJ2-3	TRBD2	CAWSARNLAGGQYF	TGTGCCTGGAGTGCGAGAAACCTAGCGGGAGGGCAGTATTTT
TRBV5-7	.	TRBJ2-7	TRBD1	CASSQDRAYEQYF	TGTGCCAGCAGCCAGGACAGGGCCTACGAGCAGTACTTC
TRBV29-1	.	TRBJ2-1	.	CSAGARRAFEQFF	TGCAGCGCGGGGGCGAGGAGGGCCTTTGAGCAGTTCTTC
TRBV5-8	few	TRBJ1-5	.	CASTHLLGGGNQPQHF	TGTGCCAGCACCCATCTTTTGGGGGGCGGCAATCAGCCCCAGCATTTT
TRBV5-1	.	TRBJ2-5	.	CASRETTVFQETQYF	TGCGCCAGCCGAGAAACGACAGTTTTCCAAGAGACCCAGTACTTC
TRBV7-2	.	TRBJ2-3	TRBD2	CASNEGGDTQYF	TGTGCCAGCAACGAGGGAGGGGATACGCAGTATTTT
TRBV5-1	.	TRBJ2-7	.	CASSSEARSDEQYF	TGCGCCAGCAGCTCTGAGGCGAGGAGCGACGAGCAGTACTTC
TRBV27	.	TRBJ2-1	TRBD2	CASSSPGLAGYNEQFF	TGTGCCAGCAGTTCCCCGGGACTAGCGGGGTACAATGAGCAGTTCTTC
TRBV7-2	.	TRBJ2-5	.	CASSLDVQEETQYF	TGTGCCAGCAGCTTGGATGTGCAGGAAGAGACCCAGTACTTC
TRBV29-1	.	TRBJ2-3	.	CSVSPGVSTDTQYF	TGCAGCGTTTCTCCGGGAGTAAGCACAGATACGCAGTATTTT
TRBV28	.	TRBJ1-6	.	CASFSQPGYNSPLHF	TGTGCCAGCTTCAGTCAGCCAGGATACAATTCACCCCTCCACTTT
TRBV18	.	TRBJ2-3	TRBD1	CASSPQGQGIDTQYF	TGTGCCAGCTCACCACAGGGACAGGGTATAGATACGCAGTATTTT
TRBV6-1	.	TRBJ2-1	.	CASSEALGNSYNEQFF	TGTGCCAGCAGTGAAGCATTGGGGAACTCCTACAATGAGCAGTTCTTC
TRBV14	.	TRBJ2-2	.	CASSQPAGYTGELFF	TGTGCCAGCAGCCAACCCGCCGGTTACACCGGGGAGCTGTTTTTT
TRBV7-2	.	TRBJ2-7	TRBD2	CASSLGAPGLASYEQYF	TGTGCCAGCAGCTTAGGAGCTCCGGGACTAGCGAGCTACGAGCAGTACTTC
TRBV6-5	.	TRBJ2-7	.	CASRSGLVPYEQYF	TGTGCCAGCAGATCTGGACTGGTGCCCTACGAGCAGTACTTC
TRBV6-5	.	TRBJ2-3	.	CASSLYNTQYF	TGTGCCAGCAGTCTCTATAATACGCAGTATTTT
TRBV27	few	TRBJ2-1	TRBD2	CASSLSGLAPYNEQFF	TGTGCCAGCAGTTTATCGGGACTAGCACCTTACAATGAGCAGTTCTTC
TRBV6-1	.	TRBJ2-7	.	CASSQADFYEQYF	TGTGCCAGCTCCCAAGCGGATTTCTACGAGCAGTACTTC
TRBV6-1	once	TRBJ2-7	TRBD2	CASSERGVPELYEQYF	TGTGCCAGCAGTGAGCGGGGGGTCCCGGAACTTTACGAGCAGTACTTC
TRBV6-6	.	TRBJ2-3	.	CASSYTVLSDTQYF	TGTGCCAGCAGTTACACCGTTCTTTCAGATACGCAGTATTTT
TRBV6-5	.	TRBJ1-2	.	CASSPSDIYGYTF	TGTGCCAGCAGCCCCTCCGACATTTATGGCTACACCTTC
TRBV5-1	medium-sized	TRBJ2-7	.	CASSLEGRDFYEQYF	TGCGCCAGCAGCTTGGAAGGGCGGGACTTCTACGAGCAGTACTTC
TRBV27	once	TRBJ2-1	TRBD2	CASSSSRTSGSRVGEQFF	TGTGCCAGCAGTTCTTCCCGGACTAGCGGGAGTCGTGTGGGTGAGCAGTTCTTC
TRBV10-1	.	TRBJ1-2	.	CASNVGGGKDYGYTF	TGCGCCAGCAATGTGGGGGGCGGGAAAGACTATGGCTACACCTTC
TRBV28	few	TRBJ1-3	.	CASSSPRQFVDTIYF	TGTGCCAGCAGTTCCCCCAGGCAATTTGTTGACACCATATATTTT
TRBV5-1	.	TRBJ2-1	.	CASSLGGSYNEQFF	TGCGCCAGCAGCTTGGGAGGGTCCTACAATGAGCAGTTCTTC
TRBV6-5	.	TRBJ2-1	TRBD1	CASSATGGTYNEQFF	TGTGCCAGCAGTGCTACAGGGGGCACCTACAATGAGCAGTTCTTC
TRBV11-2	few	TRBJ2-7	.	CASSLGVSYEQYF	TGTGCCAGCAGCTTGGGAGTGTCCTACGAGCAGTACTTC
TRBV18	.	TRBJ2-7	TRBD1	CASSAGQGFGEQYF	TGTGCCAGCTCAGCGGGACAGGGGTTTGGCGAGCAGTACTTC
TRBV7-9	.	TRBJ1-5	.	CASDRGMNQPQHF	TGTGCCAGTGATCGGGGGATGAATCAGCCCCAGCATTTT
TRBV7-2	.	TRBJ2-2	.	CASSLWGLGAGELFF	TGTGCCAGCAGCTTATGGGGGCTGGGGGCCGGGGAGCTGTTTTTT
TRBV6-5	.	TRBJ2-1	.	CASTERRENEQFF	TGTGCCAGTACAGAGCGGAGGGAGAATGAGCAGTTCTTC
TRBV11-2	.	TRBJ2-7	TRBD2	CASSLGTSGIGAYEQYF	TGTGCCAGCAGCTTAGGCACTAGCGGGATCGGGGCTTACGAGCAGTACTTC
TRBV11-2	once	TRBJ2-3	TRBD2	CASSFTWTSGGVTDTQYF	TGTGCCAGCAGCTTTACCTGGACTAGCGGGGGTGTGACAGATACGCAGTATTTT
TRBV6-1	.	TRBJ2-1	.	CASSEFGEQFF	TGTGCCAGCAGTGAATTTGGTGAGCAGTTCTTC
TRBV7-2	.	TRBJ2-7	.	CAIQPPSSREQYF	TGTGCCATACAGCCCCCTTCATCGCGGGAGCAGTACTTC
TRBV7-2	few	TRBJ2-7	.	CASSLVPGEQYF	TGTGCCAGCAGCTTAGTACCGGGGGAGCAGTACTTC
TRBV18	.	TRBJ1-1	.	CASSPGQGNTEAFF	TGTGCCAGCTCACCGGGGCAGGGGAACACTGAAGCTTTCTTT
TRBV9	.	TRBJ2-7	TRBD2	CASSEAGIGEQYF	TGTGCCAGCAGCGAAGCGGGGATCGGAGAGCAGTACTTC
TRBV5-6	.	TRBJ2-5	TRBD1	CASSLARQGKETQYF	TGTGCCAGCAGCTTAGCCCGACAGGGGAAAGAGACCCAGTACTTC
TRBV27	.	TRBJ2-3	TRBD2	CASSTRLAGVTDTQYF	TGTGCCAGCAGTACCCGACTAGCGGGGGTCACAGATACGCAGTATTTT
TRBV5-1	.	TRBJ2-3	TRBD1	CASGGQGFTDTQYF	TGCGCCAGTGGAGGACAGGGCTTCACAGATACGCAGTATTTT
TRBV6-5	.	TRBJ1-2	.	CASSLPTGRNGYTF	TGTGCCAGCAGCTTACCAACAGGGAGAAACGGCTACACCTTC
TRBV30	.	TRBJ2-2	.	CAWGQLGAAGELFF	TGTGCCTGGGGACAGTTGGGGGCGGCCGGGGAGCTGTTTTTT